A single sample is the source of the 14 T cell receptor beta chains below, sequenced in a study of PD-L1 blockade in urothelial cancer. Sequencing used immunoSEQ multiplex PCR; TCRdb keeps in-frame clones, though not all of them. Here the sample spans under 70,000 clones, approximately 80% being singletons. Time point defined: pretreatment peripheral blood. The sequences come from PBMCs, collected around atezolizumab (anti-PD-L1) treatment. Source of these receptors: a man between 70 and 80 years old with urothelial cancer.

The rearrangement links TRBV7-9 to TRBJ2-1, with 9 bases matching TRBD2. V shed 2 bases and J 8 bases; nucleotides not matched to a gene: 10. The CDR3 sequence is 16 residues long. The V gene's germline CDR1 is SEHNR and CDR2 FQNEAQ (reference sequence). The CDR3 DNA is TGTGCCAGCAGCTTATCACCGGGACTAGCATTCGATGAGCAGTTCTTC. Translation: CASSLSPGLAFDEQFF.

The V gene is TRBV7-2, the J gene TRBJ2-7; 7 positions agree with TRBD2. CDR1 is SGHTA and CDR2 is FQGNSA in the germline V gene. V shed 3 bases and J 6 bases; nucleotides not matched to a gene: 2. The CDR3 contains 12 residues. Written as DNA, the CDR3 is TGTGCCAGCAGCTTCTGGGGGGGCGAGCAGTACTTC. It specifies CASSFWGGEQYF.

V usage is TRBV2 and J usage is TRBJ2-7; the D gene is possibly TRBD1 (5 bases). Germline CDR1 is SNHLY and CDR2 is FYNNEI. The CDR3 consists of 13 residues. The V end was cut by 6 bases, the J end by 2 bases, with 11 bases between. CDR3 in DNA: TGTGCCAGCAGCCGAGACAGTACCTACGAGCAGTACTTC. Its translation is CASSRDSTYEQYF.

CDR3 region: CASSIGGETQYF. The CDR3 coding sequence is TGTGCCAGTAGTATAGGAGGAGAGACCCAGTACTTC. This chain joins TRBV19 and TRBJ2-5; the D is unclear. V was trimmed by 1 base and J by 4 bases, leaving 4 bases between them. CDR3 length: 12 amino acids. In germline, CDR1 is LNHDA, CDR2 SQIVND (reference sequence). Full variable domain (remainder filled in from reference TRBV19 and TRBJ2-5): DGGITQSPKYLFRKEGQNVTLSCEQNLNHDAMYWYRQDPGQGLRLIYYSQIVNDFQKGDIAEGYSVSREKKESFPLTVTSAQKNPTAFYLCASSIGGETQYFGPGTRLLVL.

The V call is TRBV5-6, the J call TRBJ1-2; D gene unclear. Germline CDR1 reads SGHDT; CDR2 reads YYEEEE. The CDR3 is 14 residues long. Trimming stripped 3 bases from V and 4 bases from J, with 13 bases between. CDR3 DNA: TGTGCCAGCAGCTCGGACTGGATACGCTATGGCTACACCTTC. Translated: CASSSDWIRYGYTF.

This chain uses TRBV7-6 with TRBJ2-7; TRBD2 is a possible D gene (5 bases). The CDR3 is made up of 13 amino acids. With 0 bases removed from V and 3 bases from J, the gap between germline ends came to 6 bases. Germline V gene lookup returns CDR1 SGHVS and CDR2 FNYEAQ. The CDR3: CASSLAGDYEQYF. The CDR3 DNA reads as TGTGCCAGCAGCTTAGCGGGAGACTACGAGCAGTACTTC.

The chain carries TRBV7-2 and TRBJ2-3; D gene unclear. The CDR3 spans 11 residues. V was shortened by 5 bases and J by 4 bases, with 4 bases between the two germline ends. CDR1 SGHTA and CDR2 FQGNSA come from the germline V gene. The CDR3 protein is CASSQADTQYF. Written as DNA, the CDR3 is TGTGCCAGCAGCCAGGCAGATACGCAGTATTTT.

Many counts were recorded for this clone. The chain employs TRBV28 and TRBJ2-5; the match to TRBD1 covers 9 bases. The germline CDR1 and CDR2 sequences are MDHEN and SYDVKM. V shed 6 bases and J 4 bases; nucleotides not matched to a gene: 6. The CDR3 is 14 amino acids. This CDR3 is CASRQGQGGETQYF. CDR3 sequence (DNA): TGTGCCAGCAGACAGGGACAGGGCGGAGAGACCCAGTACTTC.

The chain has TRBV11-2 and TRBJ2-1; 10 nucleotides agree with TRBD2. This CDR3 contains 18 residues. V dropped 3 bases and J dropped 7; count of bases not matched to a gene: 15. Germline V gene lookup returns CDR1 SGHAT and CDR2 FQNNGV. The CDR3 DNA reads as TGTGCCAGCAGCTTTGGTCTAGCGGGAGCCGAAGTCACAAATGAGCAGTTCTTC. It specifies CASSFGLAGAEVTNEQFF.

The rearrangement uses TRBV11-1 and TRBJ1-2; 10 nucleotides match TRBD1. The CDR3 runs to 15 residues. J gave up 7 bases and V 4 bases, and 9 bases lay outside the gene matches. CDR1 SGHAT and CDR2 FQDESV come from the germline V gene (reference sequence). The CDR3 protein is CASSSGQGGFRGYTF. CDR3 coding DNA: TGTGCCAGCAGCTCTGGACAGGGGGGTTTTCGTGGCTACACCTTC.

This chain uses TRBV9 with TRBJ1-2; TRBD1 aligns across 8 bases. There are 14 residues in the CDR3. Germline V gene lookup returns CDR1 SGDLS and CDR2 YYNGEE. The junction had 2 bases not matched to a gene; V was cut back by 0 bases and J by 4 bases. CDR3 DNA: TGTGCCAGCAGCGTAGAGGACAGGGCCTATGGCTACACCTTC. This codes for CASSVEDRAYGYTF.

This clone occurred a few times. The rearrangement uses TRBV13 and TRBJ1-4; D unresolved. V dropped 4 bases and J dropped 7 bases, with 13 bases sitting between them. Germline V CDR1 and CDR2: PRHDT, FYEKMQ (reference sequence). This CDR3 is built from 14 residues. The CDR3 reads CASSYAGYGEKLFF. DNA of the CDR3: TGTGCCAGCAGCTACGCGGGGTACGGTGAAAAACTGTTTTTT.

The chain links TRBV19 to TRBJ2-6, with a tentative D call TRBD1 (5 bases). Germline V gene sequence: CDR1 LNHDA, CDR2 SQIVND (reference sequence). With 7 bases removed from V and 0 bases from J, the gap between germline ends came to 16 bases. The CDR3 runs to 17 residues. CDR3 DNA sequence: TGTGCCAGTAAATCAGGGCAATTCTTCTCTGGGGCCAACGTCCTGACTTTC. This encodes CASKSGQFFSGANVLTF. The whole variable domain, filled in from reference TRBV19 and TRBJ2-6, reads DGGITQSPKYLFRKEGQNVTLSCEQNLNHDAMYWYRQDPGQGLRLIYYSQIVNDFQKGDIAEGYSVSREKKESFPLTVTSAQKNPTAFYLCASKSGQFFSGANVLTFGAGSRLTVL.

V gene TRBV15 combines with J gene TRBJ2-7; D is ambiguous. The CDR3 loop spans 16 amino acids. Trimming left V 5 bases short and J 1 base short, with 18 bases between. Germline lookup yields CDR1 LNHNV and CDR2 YYDKDF (reference sequence). CDR3 DNA sequence: TGTGCCACCAGCCCCTCACGAGCTGATATTTCCTACGAGCAGTACTTC. It encodes CATSPSRADISYEQYF.